Listed below are T cell receptor beta chains from one sample, sequenced in a study of human T cells and chemical hapten exposure. MiXCR was run by TCRdb on the RACE reads, yielding one entry per CDR3 protein. The table lists fewer than 65,000 distinct CDR3 sequences, 8.5% to 10% of them singletons, with 14% to 15% in the top ten. The source material was whole blood, sampled in connection with sensitization to the hapten diphenylcyclopropenone (DPC). These receptors originate from a middle-aged woman with alopecia areata. Some clones in this sample may be carry-over from other donors' samples. Each CDR3 is given with its conserved first and last residue. The D gene is left open where the match is weak. Clone size is shown for a subset of rows, as once, few, many or a class of expanded clone.

many,TRBV7-8,TRBD1,TRBJ2-5,CASSLTGTGGAETQYF,TGTGCCAGCAGCTTAACCGGGACAGGGGGCGCAGAGACCCAGTACTTC
many,TRBV7-2,.,TRBJ2-7,CASSLPKGLSYEQYF,TGTGCCAGCAGCTTACCGAAAGGACTTTCCTACGAGCAGTACTTC
many,TRBV7-3,.,TRBJ2-6,CASSLTDAGANVLTF,TGTGCCAGCAGCTTAACGGATGCTGGGGCCAACGTCCTGACTTTC
.,TRBV9,TRBD1,TRBJ2-7,CASSPGQGRYEQYF,TGTGCCAGCAGCCCCGGACAGGGGAGGTACGAGCAGTACTTC
few,TRBV20-1,.,TRBJ2-6,CSAKSSGANVLTF,TGCAGTGCTAAAAGCTCTGGGGCCAACGTCCTGACTTTC
many,TRBV4-1,TRBD2,TRBJ2-7,CASSQPSGGWYEQYF,TGCGCCAGCAGCCAACCTAGCGGGGGGTGGTACGAGCAGTACTTC
many,TRBV19,.,TRBJ1-4,CASSIGGAVFEKLFF,TGTGCCAGTAGTATTGGGGGGGCTGTCTTCGAAAAACTGTTTTTT
many,TRBV29-1,.,TRBJ2-7,CSVVSGTYEQYF,TGCAGCGTTGTGTCTGGGACCTACGAGCAGTACTTC
many,TRBV9,.,TRBJ2-7,CASSVGPQSYEQYF,TGTGCCAGCAGCGTGGGGCCCCAATCCTACGAGCAGTACTTC
.,TRBV7-2,TRBD2,TRBJ2-1,CASSISGALSYNEQFF,TGTGCCAGCAGCATTAGCGGGGCCCTCTCCTACAATGAGCAGTTCTTC
many,TRBV12-3/TRBV12-4,.,TRBJ2-1,CASRRGAPPEQFF,TGTGCCAGCAGGAGGGGGGCTCCTCCTGAGCAGTTCTTC
many,TRBV11-2,.,TRBJ2-2,CASSLAAGTGELFF,TGTGCCAGCAGCTTAGCGGCGGGGACAGGGGAGCTGTTTTTT
many,TRBV20-1,TRBD1,TRBJ1-2,CSAPTGVAYGYTF,TGCAGTGCCCCGACAGGGGTCGCCTATGGCTACACCTTC
many,TRBV5-5,.,TRBJ1-1,CASSLRMNTEAFF,TGTGCCAGCAGCTTGAGGATGAACACTGAAGCTTTCTTT
many,TRBV4-1,TRBD1,TRBJ2-1,CASSQMTGPNEQFF,TGCGCCAGCAGCCAAATGACAGGGCCCAATGAGCAGTTCTTC
.,TRBV5-1,TRBD1,TRBJ1-5,CASSIGTGGPNQPQHF,TGCGCCAGCAGCATCGGGACAGGGGGCCCGAATCAGCCCCAGCATTTT
many,TRBV20-1,TRBD2,TRBJ2-7,CSARVSGGLRYEQYF,TGCAGTGCTAGGGTTAGCGGGGGGCTACGCTACGAGCAGTACTTC
many,TRBV7-2,TRBD1,TRBJ2-7,CASSSGQELTYEQYF,TGTGCCAGCAGCTCGGGACAGGAGTTAACCTACGAGCAGTACTTC
many,TRBV29-1,.,TRBJ2-3,CSVEDPRAEGSTDTQYF,TGCAGCGTTGAAGATCCCCGGGCTGAGGGGAGCACAGATACGCAGTATTTT
few,TRBV4-1,TRBD1,TRBJ1-4,CASSPGQGATNEKLFF,TGCGCCAGCAGCCCCGGACAGGGCGCAACTAATGAAAAACTGTTTTTT
.,TRBV7-6,TRBD2,TRBJ2-1,CASSATLAGASYNEQFF,TGTGCCAGCAGCGCAACCCTAGCGGGGGCCTCCTACAATGAGCAGTTCTTC
many,TRBV5-4,.,TRBJ2-1,CAFTSSYNEQFF,TGTGCCTTTACGAGCTCCTACAATGAGCAGTTCTTC
.,TRBV12-3/TRBV12-4,.,TRBJ1-6,CASSLVLTELKGSPLHF,TGTGCCAGCAGTTTAGTCCTGACAGAGCTCAAGGGTTCACCCCTCCACTTT
few,TRBV27,TRBD1,TRBJ2-4,CASSLVGQGKNIQYF,TGTGCCAGCAGTTTAGTGGGACAGGGAAAAAACATTCAGTACTTC
few,TRBV4-3,.,TRBJ2-1,CASSQGQGILNEQFF,TGCGCCAGCAGCCAAGGCCAGGGGATTCTCAATGAGCAGTTCTTC
.,TRBV12-3/TRBV12-4,TRBD2,TRBJ2-3,CASSSSGGADTQYF,TGTGCCAGCAGTTCTAGCGGGGGGGCAGATACGCAGTATTTT
.,TRBV7-2,.,TRBJ1-1,CASSLARYTEAFF,TGTGCCAGCAGCTTAGCAAGGTACACTGAAGCTTTCTTT
few,TRBV5-1,TRBD1,TRBJ2-7,CASSSTGAEQYF,TGCGCCAGCAGCTCGACAGGGGCCGAGCAGTACTTC
few,TRBV19,TRBD1,TRBJ2-2,CASSRQGTNTGELFF,TGTGCCAGTAGTCGACAGGGGACGAACACCGGGGAGCTGTTTTTT
.,TRBV18,.,TRBJ1-6,CASSPIGSENSPLHF,TGTGCCAGCTCACCCATCGGTTCTGAAAATTCACCCCTCCACTTT
.,TRBV12-3/TRBV12-4,.,TRBJ1-1,CASSEQGYTEAFF,TGTGCCAGCAGTGAACAGGGCTACACTGAAGCTTTCTTT
.,TRBV7-2,TRBD1,TRBJ2-2,CASSSQGQVLTGELFF,TGTGCCAGCAGCAGCCAAGGACAGGTGCTAACCGGGGAGCTGTTTTTT
.,TRBV18,.,TRBJ2-3,CASSPLTSRTTSDTQYF,TGTGCCAGCTCACCACTCACTAGTCGTACGACCTCAGATACGCAGTATTTT